The 12 T cell receptor beta chains given below trace back to one sample, sequenced in a study of tumor-infiltrating lymphocytes in primary liver carcinoma. TCR beta cDNA came from 400 to 500 ng total RNA, primed with a constant-region primer. It was through three nested multiplex PCR rounds of slightly modified ARM-PCR that TCR beta libraries arose. TRBV1-TRBV30 forward primers and a C-beta reverse primer were used in the first two PCR rounds, which each ran for 10 cycles. One entry per CDR3 protein, called by TCRdb with MiXCR from the multiplex PCR reads. The sample gives roughly 330,000 distinct CDR3 sequences, approximately 65% of which show up once; roughly 6.5% is in the top ten. The authors took blood RNA from unsorted whole blood and also extracted germline DNA. Sequenced material: peripheral blood. These receptors originate from a man in his forties with primary liver carcinoma and hepatitis B virus infection.

V gene TRBV6-2 or TRBV6-3 combines with J gene TRBJ2-1; unclear D gene. The V and J ends lost 7 bases and 0 bases respectively, with 13 bases between them. Germline loops: CDR1 MNHEY, CDR2 SVGEGT. This CDR3 region has 15 residues. In DNA, the CDR3 is TGTGCCAGCAAGTTTGGCGCGAGCTCCTACAATGAGCAGTTCTTC. Translated: CASKFGASSYNEQFF.

Remarks on this clonotype: A much larger clone lies a single base off, so this may be a read error. The rearrangement links TRBV6-1 to TRBJ2-5; D is possibly TRBD1 or TRBD2 (5 bases each). From germline, CDR1 is MNHNS and CDR2 SASEGT. Trimming shortened V by 3 bases and J by 5 bases, and 10 bases separated the two germline ends. The CDR3 extends over 13 amino acids. The CDR3 DNA sequence: TGTGCCAGCAGTGACACGGGACGGGAGACCCAGTACTTC. Translating it yields CASSDTGRETQYF.

V gene TRBV12-5 combines with J gene TRBJ1-1, with a weak D call TRBD1 (5 bases). This CDR3 region has 13 residues. V lost 5 bases and J lost 1, with 8 bases in between. CDR1 is LGHNT, CDR2 FRNRAP, per germline. CDR3 sequence reads: CASGITGNTEAFF. The CDR3 DNA follows: TGTGCTAGTGGTATAACAGGGAACACTGAAGCTTTCTTT. Complete variable domain (other parts from reference TRBV12-5 and TRBJ1-1): DARVTQTPRHKVTEMGQEVTMRCQPILGHNTVFWYRQTMMQGLELLAYFRNRAPLDDSGMPKDRFSAEMPDATLATLKIQPSEPRDSAVYFCASGITGNTEAFFGQGTRLTVV.

This clonotype has only a few counts. This chain connects TRBV28 to TRBJ2-5; D tentatively reads TRBD1 or TRBD2 (5 bases each). The CDR3 spans 15 residues. Per the germline V gene, CDR1 is MDHEN and CDR2 is SYDVKM. The CDR3: CASKGAAAGLETQYF. CDR3 in DNA: TGTGCATCAAAAGGGGCAGCGGCAGGGTTAGAGACCCAGTACTTC.

Points on this clonotype: The junction differs from germline at one of its ends, possibly a read error. This chain uses TRBV29-1 with TRBJ2-5; D is perhaps TRBD1 or TRBD2 (5 bases each). Germline V gene sequence: CDR1 SQVTM, CDR2 ANQGSEA. The CDR3 runs to 11 residues. The CDR3 spells CSLDTGAAQCF. The CDR3 DNA sequence: TGCAGCCTTGACACCGGGGCGGCCCAGTGCTTC.

This rearrangement joins TRBV5-6 to TRBJ1-5; no reliable D call. The CDR3 is made up of 14 amino acids. CDR1 is SGHDT and CDR2 is YYEEEE in the germline V gene. Trimming left V 1 base short and J 6 bases short, with 11 bases between. The CDR3 loop is CASSLRGLPQPQHF. The CDR3 DNA reads as TGTGCCAGCAGCTTGCGAGGGCTCCCTCAGCCCCAGCATTTT.

Details on this clonotype: One junction end does not reproduce the germline sequence, and a read error may be involved. The gene calls are TRBV12-3 or TRBV12-4 and TRBJ1-1, with 7 bases fitting TRBD1. The CDR3 runs 15 residues. CDR3 residues: CASSLGGQRHTEAIF. The CDR3 region has the DNA TGTGCCAGCAGTTTAGGGGGACAGCGACACACTGAAGCTATCTTT.

In the case of this clonotype: A much larger clone differs by one base, so this may be a read error. The chain employs TRBV10-1 and TRBJ2-7; possible D gene TRBD2, 6 bases. Germline CDR1 is WNHNN and CDR2 is SYGVQD (reference sequence). Trimming removed 8 bases from V and 5 bases from J, with 22 bases in between. The CDR3 runs 15 residues. CDR3 bases: TGCGCCAGCTCGGGGCGCGGGGCCCAAACCCACGAGCAGTACTTC. Protein product: CASSGRGAQTHEQYF.

Concerning this clonotype: The germline gene is not matched at one end of the junction; a read error may be the cause. This chain connects TRBV28 to TRBJ1-5; a possible D gene is TRBD1 (5 bases). The CDR3 contains 16 residues. Germline CDR1 reads MDHEN; CDR2 reads SYDVKM. DNA for the CDR3: TGTGCCAGGAGTTTAACTGCAGGGTCGGGCAATCAGCCCCAGCATTTT. Translated: CARSLTAGSGNQPQHF.

V usage is TRBV6-2 or TRBV6-3 and J usage is TRBJ2-7; no reliable D call. The V and J ends lost 4 bases and 3 bases respectively, with 16 bases between them. CDR3 length: 15 amino acids. The germline V gene has CDR1 MNHEY and CDR2 SVGEGT. The CDR3 protein is CASSCLHAEHYEQYF. The CDR3 coding sequence is TGTGCCAGCAGTTGTTTACATGCAGAACACTACGAGCAGTACTTC.

As concerns this clonotype: The junction does not match germline at one end; this may be a read error. The chain uses TRBV6-5 and TRBJ2-5, with D perhaps matching TRBD1 (6 bases). CDR1 is MNHEY, CDR2 SVGAGI, per germline. The CDR3 is made up of 15 amino acids. CDR3 residues: CDSSPRHGGMETQYF. In DNA, the CDR3 is TGTGACAGCAGTCCCCGCCATGGGGGCATGGAGACCCAGTACTTC.

To note about this clonotype: This may be a read error: a much more frequent sequence differs by one nucleotide. This chain uses TRBV6-5 with TRBJ2-7; D remains ambiguous. CDR3 length: 14 amino acids. In germline, CDR1 is MNHEY, CDR2 SVGAGI. CDR3 coding DNA: TGTACCAGCAGTTACTGGGAAAGCTCCTACGAGCAGTACTTC. Protein: CTSSYWESSYEQYF.